This T cell receptor beta chain was observed in a study of cytomegalovirus exposure and HLA in healthy donors. Whole-study context: HLA-typed donors were the source of around 85 million unique TCRs held in an early data release. Study observations and caveats: TCR beta chains numbering 164 were designated cytomegalovirus-associated.

Regarding this clone: No antigen is known for it.

PCR amplification relied on 60 Vbeta primers (plus 13 Jbeta primers). Assay: immunoSEQ multiplex PCR; the TCRdb copy retains only in-frame clones and omits some. This table has some 150,000 clones, more than 60% appearing once. Germline CDR1 SGDLS, CDR2 YYNGEE. Trimming took off 3 bases at V and 5 bases at J, with 17 bases between the two ends. The CDR3 sequence is 15 residues long. J is TRBJ1-2 and V is TRBV9; D is possibly TRBD1 (6 bases). Sample: PBMCs. The source of this sequence is a female donor in good health and CMV-seronegative. For the CDR3, the DNA is TGTGCCAGCAGCGAGGGGGGGGACGGAACATATGGCTACACCTTC. Protein sequence: CASSEGGDGTYGYTF.